These T cell receptor beta chains were read from a single sample in a study of T cells after yellow fever vaccination. TCRdb itself ran the 5' RACE reads through MiXCR, one entry per CDR3 protein. The sample records 150,000 to 200,000 distinct CDR3 sequences, about 11% being singletons. Material: CD8+ T cells sorted from PBMCs, obtained 15 days after the yellow fever booster vaccination. The source is a man aged 18 to 29 who received the YFV17D yellow fever vaccine. Both conserved end residues are part of each CDR3. A D gene is named only where the DNA matches it firmly. Some rows have no size entry. The others give once, few or many, or a class for an expanded clone.

TRBV5-1,.,TRBJ2-3,.,CASSFGGRGTDTQYF,TGCGCCAGCAGCTTCGGGGGCAGGGGCACAGATACGCAGTATTTT
TRBV7-8,.,TRBJ1-4,.,CASSLTGDREKLFF,TGTGCCAGCAGCTTAACAGGCGACAGGGAAAAACTGTTTTTT
TRBV4-3,many,TRBJ2-5,.,CASSQEVPMNQETQYF,TGCGCCAGCAGCCAAGAGGTCCCGATGAACCAAGAGACCCAGTACTTC
TRBV2,few,TRBJ2-3,TRBD2,CASRGPQLAEDTDTQYF,TGTGCCAGCAGAGGCCCCCAACTAGCGGAGGACACAGATACGCAGTATTTT
TRBV14,many,TRBJ2-7,.,CASSQGRELMEQYF,TGTGCCAGCAGCCAAGGAAGGGAGCTTATGGAGCAGTACTTC
TRBV7-9,.,TRBJ1-1,.,CVPGRGLNTEAFF,TGTGTTCCAGGCAGAGGGTTGAACACTGAAGCTTTCTTT
TRBV5-8,.,TRBJ2-2,.,CASSLVAAVNTGELFF,TGTGCCAGCAGCTTGGTGGCAGCCGTGAACACCGGGGAGCTGTTTTTT
TRBV12-3/TRBV12-4,many,TRBJ2-5,.,CASSPRDRRETQYF,TGTGCCAGCAGTCCCCGTGACCGACGGGAGACCCAGTACTTC
TRBV6-2/TRBV6-3,.,TRBJ1-1,.,CASGEGAEAFF,TGTGCCAGCGGGGAGGGGGCTGAAGCTTTCTTT
TRBV11-1,few,TRBJ1-2,.,CASSLRLGYGYTF,TGTGCCAGCAGCTTAAGGTTGGGCTATGGCTACACCTTC
TRBV7-9,few,TRBJ2-3,.,CASSFTLPGTDTQYF,TGTGCCAGCAGCTTTACTCTACCAGGCACAGATACGCAGTATTTT
TRBV20-1,.,TRBJ1-4,TRBD1,CSATTGGSEKLFF,TGCAGTGCTACGACAGGGGGAAGTGAAAAACTGTTTTTT
TRBV20-1,.,TRBJ2-5,.,CSARDGGQGQETQYF,TGCAGTGCTAGAGATGGAGGGCAGGGACAAGAGACCCAGTACTTC
TRBV12-3/TRBV12-4,.,TRBJ2-1,TRBD2,CASGIAGLYNEQFF,TGTGCCAGCGGCATAGCGGGGCTGTACAATGAGCAGTTCTTC
TRBV27,few,TRBJ1-1,.,CASSLFLGAGDTEAFF,TGTGCCAGCAGTTTATTTCTGGGGGCAGGAGACACTGAAGCTTTCTTT
TRBV7-2,few,TRBJ2-3,TRBD2,CASDEAGGTDTQYF,TGTGCCAGCGATGAGGCGGGGGGGACAGATACGCAGTATTTT
TRBV27,many,TRBJ2-7,.,CASSPQTSSYEQYF,TGTGCCAGCAGTCCCCAGACGAGCTCCTACGAGCAGTACTTC
TRBV6-2/TRBV6-3,once,TRBJ2-1,.,CASGGTAANNEQFF,TGTGCCAGCGGGGGGACGGCTGCGAACAATGAGCAGTTCTTC
TRBV12-3/TRBV12-4,few,TRBJ2-2,.,CASHGWGNTGELFF,TGTGCCAGCCACGGGTGGGGGAACACCGGGGAGCTGTTTTTT
TRBV12-5,few,TRBJ1-2,TRBD1,CASGPPTGNYGYTF,TGTGCTAGTGGTCCCCCGACAGGGAACTATGGCTACACCTTC
TRBV11-2,many,TRBJ1-4,.,CASSYPTAFGEKLFF,TGTGCCAGCAGCTATCCGACCGCGTTTGGTGAAAAACTGTTTTTT
TRBV6-6,few,TRBJ2-4,.,CASSYSSELAKNIQYF,TGTGCCAGCAGTTACTCGTCGGAATTAGCCAAAAACATTCAGTACTTC
TRBV3-1,.,TRBJ2-6,.,CASSPWGALLGANVLTF,TGTGCCAGCAGTCCCTGGGGGGCCTTACTTGGGGCCAACGTCCTGACTTTC
TRBV6-5,many,TRBJ2-3,.,CASSYFTDTQYF,TGTGCCAGCAGTTACTTCACAGATACGCAGTATTTT
TRBV4-1,.,TRBJ1-2,.,CASSQDMAELSIYGYTF,TGCGCCAGCAGCCAAGATATGGCAGAGCTTTCCATTTATGGCTACACCTTC
TRBV7-9,few,TRBJ2-1,.,CASSPPVVAGANPYNEQFF,TGTGCCAGCAGCCCTCCGGTGGTCGCAGGGGCCAACCCTTACAATGAGCAGTTCTTC
TRBV7-9,.,TRBJ2-3,.,CASSFGQTIRTDTQYF,TGTGCCAGCAGCTTTGGACAGACGATACGCACAGATACGCAGTATTTT
TRBV21-1,few,TRBJ2-3,.,CASSNGGGGDTQYF,TGTGCCAGCAGCAACGGTGGGGGAGGAGATACGCAGTATTTT
TRBV6-2/TRBV6-3,.,TRBJ2-5,TRBD1,CASSYIPGRTGETQYF,TGTGCCAGCAGCTATATCCCCGGACGGACAGGGGAGACCCAGTACTTC
TRBV6-1,few,TRBJ1-1,.,CASKQGNTEAFF,TGTGCCAGCAAACAGGGCAACACTGAAGCTTTCTTT
TRBV11-2,.,TRBJ2-7,.,CASSLKGSSEQYF,TGTGCCAGCAGCTTAAAGGGATCGAGCGAGCAGTACTTC
TRBV12-3/TRBV12-4,few,TRBJ1-5,.,CARDLLGDSNQPQHF,TGTGCCAGGGACCTACTGGGAGATAGCAATCAGCCCCAGCATTTT
TRBV3-1,.,TRBJ2-1,.,CASSQLVDRSSYNEQFF,TGTGCCAGCAGCCAATTGGTAGACAGGTCCTCCTACAATGAGCAGTTCTTC
TRBV11-3,.,TRBJ2-1,.,CASSLEFLDSYNEQFF,TGTGCCAGCAGCTTGGAGTTCTTGGACAGCTACAATGAGCAGTTCTTC
TRBV6-2/TRBV6-3,few,TRBJ2-5,TRBD2,CASSYGLAWVKETQYF,TGTGCCAGCAGTTACGGACTAGCTTGGGTCAAAGAGACCCAGTACTTC
TRBV27,few,TRBJ1-5,.,CASSFPRQPQHF,TGTGCCAGCAGTTTCCCTCGACAGCCCCAGCATTTT
TRBV28,.,TRBJ2-2,TRBD2,CASSSILLRGANTGELFF,TGTGCCAGCAGTTCGATCCTACTGCGGGGGGCAAACACCGGGGAGCTGTTTTTT
TRBV6-2/TRBV6-3,.,TRBJ1-1,.,CASSPTRTSTEAFF,TGTGCCAGCAGCCCGACGAGGACGAGCACTGAAGCTTTCTTT
TRBV4-1,few,TRBJ1-2,.,CASSGAGPRGYTF,TGCGCCAGCAGCGGGGCAGGGCCAAGGGGCTACACCTTC
TRBV12-5,few,TRBJ2-1,.,CASGRGSYNEQFF,TGTGCTAGTGGTCGGGGGTCCTACAATGAGCAGTTCTTC
TRBV15,few,TRBJ1-1,.,CATSVRGLNTEAFF,TGTGCCACCAGCGTCCGGGGGCTGAACACTGAAGCTTTCTTT
TRBV5-4,.,TRBJ2-7,.,CASSSGVDGRLEQYF,TGTGCCAGCAGCTCGGGGGTGGACGGCCGATTGGAGCAGTACTTC
TRBV12-3/TRBV12-4,few,TRBJ2-4,.,CASSYRSRGPQAKNIQYF,TGTGCCAGCAGCTATAGGAGTCGGGGCCCTCAAGCCAAAAACATTCAGTACTTC
TRBV29-1,.,TRBJ2-7,TRBD1,CSVGDGTDYEQYF,TGCAGCGTTGGTGATGGGACAGACTACGAGCAGTACTTC